Each of the 17 T cell receptor beta chains below was sequenced from the same sample in a study of blood T cell repertoires in COVID-19 (dated by TCRdb to the early 2020s). Libraries were constructed by the immunoSEQ multiplex PCR assay. Entries here come from immuneACCESS through TCRdb and include only in-frame sequences with V and J called. Some clones fail to appear in such tables; in the studies checked, an unresolved V gene covers under half of the shortfall, and the cause of the remainder is unknown. Here the sample has 220,000 or so clones; around 91% occur a single time. The ten largest make up less than 15% of the sample. The material sequenced was PBMCs or T cells enriched from blood (not recorded which). The receptors come from a man aged 30 to 39 who had been exposed to COVID-19.

The rearrangement joins TRBV7-2 to TRBJ2-7, with TRBD2 matching 11 bases. Germline V gene data show CDR1 as SGHTA and CDR2 as FQGNSA. Trimming cost V 5 bases and J 2 bases; bases outside gene matches: 5. The CDR3 has 15 residues. The CDR3 DNA is TGTGCCAGCAGCATCAGACTAGCGGGGCCCTACGAGCAGTACTTC. Residues: CASSIRLAGPYEQYF.

For this clone: A much larger clone is a single base away; this may be a read error. This chain connects TRBV7-9 to TRBJ1-2; 10 bases fit TRBD1. Germline CDR1 reads SEHNR; CDR2 reads FQNEAQ (reference sequence). CDR3 size: 13 residues. Trimming removed 5 bases from V and 5 bases from J; junction bases left unmatched: 2. This CDR3 reads CASSPGQGYGYTF. The CDR3 DNA reads TGTGCCAGCAGCCCGGGACAGGGGTATGGCTACACCTTC.

The genes are TRBV7-2 and TRBJ2-5; 11 bases match TRBD2. The CDR3 is 16 residues long. Germline V gene data show CDR1 as SGHTA and CDR2 as FQGNSA. Trimming took 1 base from V and 6 from J; bases not matched to a gene: 7. CDR3 coding DNA: TGTGCCAGCAGCTTAGAAGGCACTAGCGGGGGTAAGACCCAGTACTTC. Its protein is CASSLEGTSGGKTQYF.

The chain links TRBV25-1 to TRBJ2-3; 9 bases agree with TRBD1. Looked up from germline, CDR1 is MGHDK and CDR2 is SYGVNS. The CDR3 totals 16 residues. The V segment lost 4 bases and the J segment 2 bases; nucleotides outside the gene matches: 7. The CDR3 nucleotides are TGTGCCAGCAGTGCCCTCGGGACAGGGTACACAGATACGCAGTATTTT. Translated: CASSALGTGYTDTQYF.

The chain has TRBV4-3 and TRBJ2-5, with 8 bases identical to TRBD1. CDR1 LGHNA and CDR2 YSLEER come from the germline V gene. V lost 4 bases, J lost 4 bases, and 11 bases stayed unmatched. There are 16 residues in the CDR3. The CDR3 coding sequence is TGCGCCAGCAGCCCGTACCGGACAGGGCAGGGAGAGACCCAGTACTTC. The encoded protein is CASSPYRTGQGETQYF.

The V gene is TRBV10-3, the J gene TRBJ2-2; 7 bases match TRBD1. Germline V lookup: CDR1 ENHRY, CDR2 SYGVKD. The CDR3 contains 16 residues. The junction had 6 bases not matched to a gene; V was cut back by 4 bases and J by 1 base. The DNA of the CDR3 is TGTGCCATCAGTGGGACGCGGACAGGGAACACCGGGGAGCTGTTTTTT. This translates into CAISGTRTGNTGELFF.

The chain uses TRBV11-2 and TRBJ1-2; D uncertain. Trimming cost V 5 bases and J 1 base, with 8 bases left between them. This CDR3 has 13 residues. CDR1 is SGHAT and CDR2 is FQNNGV in the germline V gene. The CDR3 bases are TGTGCCAGCAGCGAACAGATTAACTATGGCTACACCTTC. Its protein product is CASSEQINYGYTF.

The genes are TRBV29-1 and TRBJ2-1, with 13 bases that match TRBD2. V lost 1 base and J lost 0; bases outside the gene matches: 3. The CDR3 runs to 17 residues. CDR1 is SQVTM, CDR2 ANQGSEA, per germline. The CDR3 sequence: CSVEGTSGGSSYNEQFF. The CDR3 region has the DNA TGCAGCGTTGAAGGGACTAGCGGGGGTAGCTCCTACAATGAGCAGTTCTTC.

The chain recombines TRBV10-3 with TRBJ1-5; weak D call: TRBD1 (6 bases). Trimming removed 10 bases at V and 2 bases at J, with 9 bases between. In germline, CDR1 is ENHRY, CDR2 SYGVKD. The CDR3 length is 12 residues. CDR3 protein: CATRQGNQPQHF. In DNA, the CDR3 is TGTGCCACAAGACAGGGCAATCAGCCCCAGCATTTT.

The chain couples TRBV4-1 to TRBJ2-2, with D hard to call. V lost 1 base, J lost 1 base, and 4 bases lay in between. Germline V gene data show CDR1 as MGHRA and CDR2 as YSYEKL. This CDR3 is 14 amino acids long. CDR3 in DNA: TGCGCCAGCAGCCAAGCCATGAACACCGGGGAGCTGTTTTTT. Its translation: CASSQAMNTGELFF.

The gene calls are TRBV3-1 (or the pseudogene TRBV3-2) and TRBJ2-7, with TRBD2 matching over 8 bases. This CDR3 comprises 15 residues. The germline V gene has CDR1 LGHDT and CDR2 YNNKEL (reference sequence). J lost 7 bases, V lost 6 bases, and 14 bases had no gene match. The CDR3 is CASSSLGSGTREQYF. CDR3 DNA: TGTGCCAGCAGTTCCCTGGGCTCCGGGACTAGAGAGCAGTACTTC.

In DNA, the CDR3 is TGCGCCAGCAGCCAAGATCCGGGGAGAAACACCATATATTTT. Translating gives CASSQDPGRNTIYF. The chain uses TRBV4-1 and TRBJ1-3; the D is unclear. The CDR3 length is 14 residues. V lost 0 bases and J 5 bases, leaving 8 bases between the germline ends. Germline loops: CDR1 MGHRA, CDR2 YSYEKL.

The rearrangement joins TRBV10-3 to TRBJ1-1, with D hard to call. V lost 6 bases, J lost 3 bases, and 11 bases lay in between. This CDR3 spans 13 amino acids. Germline V gene lookup returns CDR1 ENHRY and CDR2 SYGVKD. CDR3 amino acids: CAIRTREDTEAFF. CDR3 bases: TGTGCCATCAGGACCCGGGAGGACACTGAAGCTTTCTTT.

This clone has only one observation. This sequence joins TRBV11-2 and TRBJ1-1; D gene uncertain. V was clipped by 4 bases and J by 9 bases, with 12 bases between them. Looked up from germline, CDR1 is SGHAT and CDR2 is FQNNGV. CDR3 length: 12 amino acids. CDR3 coding DNA: TGTGCCAGCAGCTCCCGGGGTATTCAAGCTTTCTTT. This sequence encodes CASSSRGIQAFF.

This clone has a single count. The chain is built from TRBV6-1 and TRBJ2-3; maybe TRBD1 (6 bases). Germline V lookup: CDR1 MNHNS, CDR2 SASEGT. This CDR3 spans 15 amino acids. V dropped 3 bases and J dropped 4 bases, with 14 bases sitting between them. The CDR3 protein is CASSDLGGNSDTQYF. CDR3 coding DNA: TGTGCCAGCAGTGATTTAGGGGGAAACTCAGATACGCAGTATTTT.

The chain joins TRBV15 to TRBJ2-1; TRBD2 matches at 7 bases. The CDR3 sequence is 15 residues long. The trim removed 1 base at V and 7 bases at J, leaving 7 bases unmatched. The germline gives CDR1 LNHNV, CDR2 YYDKDF (reference sequence). The CDR3 DNA sequence: TGTGCCACCAGCAGAGGGGGAAGCGGGGCAAATGAGCAGTTCTTC. Amino acids: CATSRGGSGANEQFF.

The V and J genes are TRBV29-1 and TRBJ2-7, with TRBD1 matching over 8 bases. The CDR3 runs 13 residues. Germline values: CDR1 SQVTM, CDR2 ANQGSEA. V gave up 1 base and J gave up 6 bases; unmatched junction bases: 5. CDR3 residues: CSVEGTGGREQYF. The CDR3 DNA follows: TGCAGCGTTGAAGGTACAGGGGGTCGCGAGCAGTACTTC.